The present T cell receptor beta chain was sequenced within a study of a mutant IDH1 vaccine in newly diagnosed glioma. Study overall: Treated patients had a mean age of 40.4 years and a sex split that was approximately 62% male and 37.5% female. Most had both radiotherapy and temozolomide beforehand; others had only one.

This clone was seen only a few times. Its specificity is unknown. The table came from immunoSEQ multiplex PCR; TCRdb's copy has only in-frame clones and leaves some out. The table has 30,000 to 45,000 clones, about 80% seen once. Per the germline V gene, CDR1 is MNHNS and CDR2 is SASEGT. Trimming pared 4 bases from V and 0 bases from J, leaving 7 bases between. This CDR3 contains 13 residues. Time point specified: week 5, during vaccination. Each vaccine dose was 300 ug of mutant IDH1 20-mer peptide, with topical imiquimod. Sequencing was performed on PBMCs, taken from a glioma patient whose treatment included an IDH1 peptide vaccine. The chain employs TRBV6-1 and TRBJ2-7; D is undetermined. The clonotype comes from a man in his forties or fifties with glioma. In nucleotides, the CDR3 is TGTGCCAGCAGTGCGTGGCCCTCCTACGAGCAGTACTTC. This codes for CASSAWPSYEQYF.